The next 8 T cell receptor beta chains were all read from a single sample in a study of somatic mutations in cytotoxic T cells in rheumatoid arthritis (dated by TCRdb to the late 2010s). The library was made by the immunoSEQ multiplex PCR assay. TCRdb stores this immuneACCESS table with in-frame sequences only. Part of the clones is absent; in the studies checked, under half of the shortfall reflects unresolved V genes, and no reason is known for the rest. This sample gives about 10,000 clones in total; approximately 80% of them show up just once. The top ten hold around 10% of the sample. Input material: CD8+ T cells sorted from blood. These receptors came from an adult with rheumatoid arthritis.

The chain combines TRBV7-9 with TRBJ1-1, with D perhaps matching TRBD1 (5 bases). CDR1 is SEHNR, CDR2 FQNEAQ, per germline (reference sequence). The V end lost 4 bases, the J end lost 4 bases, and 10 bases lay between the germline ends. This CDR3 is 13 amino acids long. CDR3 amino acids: CASSYGGGTEAFF. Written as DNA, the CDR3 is TGTGCCAGCAGCTACGGGGGAGGCACTGAAGCTTTCTTT.

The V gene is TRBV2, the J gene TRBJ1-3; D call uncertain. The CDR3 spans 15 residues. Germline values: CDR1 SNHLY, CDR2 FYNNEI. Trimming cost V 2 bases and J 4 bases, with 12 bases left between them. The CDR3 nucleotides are TGTGCCAGCAGTGAATGGCACGCCAGAGGAAACACCATATATTTT. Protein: CASSEWHARGNTIYF.

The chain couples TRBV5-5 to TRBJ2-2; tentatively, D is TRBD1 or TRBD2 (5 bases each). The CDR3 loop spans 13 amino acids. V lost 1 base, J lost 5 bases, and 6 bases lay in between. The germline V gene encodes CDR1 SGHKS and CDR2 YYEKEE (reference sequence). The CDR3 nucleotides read TGTGCCAGCAGCTTGTGGGGGACCGGGGAGCTGTTTTTT. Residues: CASSLWGTGELFF.

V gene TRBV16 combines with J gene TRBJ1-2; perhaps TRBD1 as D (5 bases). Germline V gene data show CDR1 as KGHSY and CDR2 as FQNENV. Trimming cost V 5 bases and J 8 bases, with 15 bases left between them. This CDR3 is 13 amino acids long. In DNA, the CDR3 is TGTGCCAGCAGCACCCATCAGGGAAAAGGCTACACCTTC. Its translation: CASSTHQGKGYTF.

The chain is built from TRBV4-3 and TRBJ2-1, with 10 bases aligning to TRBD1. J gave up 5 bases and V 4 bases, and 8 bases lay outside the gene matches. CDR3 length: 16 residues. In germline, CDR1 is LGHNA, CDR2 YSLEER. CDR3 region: CASSLDRDRGHNEQFF. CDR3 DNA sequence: TGCGCCAGCAGCCTGGACCGGGACAGGGGTCACAATGAGCAGTTCTTC.

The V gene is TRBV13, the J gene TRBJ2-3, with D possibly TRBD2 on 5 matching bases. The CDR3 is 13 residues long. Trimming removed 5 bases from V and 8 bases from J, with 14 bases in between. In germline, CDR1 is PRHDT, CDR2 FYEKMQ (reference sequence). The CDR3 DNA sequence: TGTGCCAGCAGCCCCGACCTGGGGAGTACGCAGTATTTT. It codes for CASSPDLGSTQYF.

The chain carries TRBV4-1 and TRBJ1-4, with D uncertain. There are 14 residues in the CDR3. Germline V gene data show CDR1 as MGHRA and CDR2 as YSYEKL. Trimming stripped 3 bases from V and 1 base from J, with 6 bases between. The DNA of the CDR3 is TGCGCCAGCAGCCAGACTCGAACTAATGAAAAACTGTTTTTT. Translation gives CASSQTRTNEKLFF.

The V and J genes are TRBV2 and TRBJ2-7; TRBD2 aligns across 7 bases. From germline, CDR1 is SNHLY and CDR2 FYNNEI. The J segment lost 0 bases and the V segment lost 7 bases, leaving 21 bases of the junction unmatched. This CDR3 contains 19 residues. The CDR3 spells CASTQNRDYIKHSSYEQYF. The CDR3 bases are TGTGCCAGCACTCAGAACCGGGACTACATTAAACACAGCTCCTACGAGCAGTACTTC.